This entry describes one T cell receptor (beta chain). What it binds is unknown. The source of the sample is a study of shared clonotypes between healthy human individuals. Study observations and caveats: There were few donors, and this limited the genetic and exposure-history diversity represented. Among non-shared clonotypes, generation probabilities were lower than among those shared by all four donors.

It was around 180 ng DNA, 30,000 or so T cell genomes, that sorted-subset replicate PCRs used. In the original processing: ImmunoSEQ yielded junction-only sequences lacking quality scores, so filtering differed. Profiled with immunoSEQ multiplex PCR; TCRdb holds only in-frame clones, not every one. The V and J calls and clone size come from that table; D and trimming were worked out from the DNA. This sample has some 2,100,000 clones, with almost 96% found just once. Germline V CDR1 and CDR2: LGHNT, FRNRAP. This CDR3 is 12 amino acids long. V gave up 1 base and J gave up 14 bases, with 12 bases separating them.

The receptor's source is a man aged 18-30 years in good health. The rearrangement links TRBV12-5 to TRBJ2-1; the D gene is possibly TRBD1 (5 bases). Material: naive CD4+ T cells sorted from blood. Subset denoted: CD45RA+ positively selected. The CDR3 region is CASGLESGIEFF. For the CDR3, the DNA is TGTGCTAGTGGTTTGGAGTCAGGGATCGAGTTCTTC.